What follows are 11 T cell receptor beta chains derived from one specimen sequenced in a study of blood T cells in healthy people across ages. Alongside a J-beta primer mix, a sample-barcoded 5' primer served in a second PCR lasting about 7 to 12 cycles. TCRdb reanalysed the 5' RACE reads using MiXCR and keeps one entry per CDR3 protein. The table has around 1.1 million distinct CDR3 sequences, under 40% seen once. The specimen sequenced was blood. These receptors came from a man aged 18 to 29 in good health.

A few counts support this clonotype. This rearrangement joins TRBV7-3 to TRBJ2-2; D remains ambiguous. The ends were cut back, 5 bases at V and 7 bases at J, with 14 bases in the middle. The CDR3 extends over 14 amino acids. CDR1 and CDR2 (germline): SGHTA, FQGTGA. CDR3 in DNA: TGTGCCAGCAGCCTCTCCTCTGTAGACGGGGAGCTGTTTTTT. Translated: CASSLSSVDGELFF.

This clonotype showed up just a few times. The chain carries TRBV4-3 and TRBJ2-3; maybe TRBD2 (6 bases). V lost 0 bases and J 2 bases, leaving 9 bases between the germline ends. Per germline, CDR1 LGHNA and CDR2 YSLEER. This CDR3 has 15 amino acids. CDR3 nucleotides: TGCGCCAGCAGCCAAGAGGGCGGGGTCACAGATACGCAGTATTTT. Its protein is CASSQEGGVTDTQYF.

This chain joins TRBV7-9 and TRBJ2-5; 8 bases map to TRBD2. The DNA end is a closer match to TRBJ2-7, so the J assignment may be wrong. CDR3 length equals 14 residues. Germline V gene sequence: CDR1 SEHNR, CDR2 FQNEAQ (reference sequence). As DNA, the CDR3 is TGTGCCAGCGGACTTAGCGGGGTATCCTACGAGCAGTACTTC. It codes for CASGLSGVSYEQYF.

The table lists this clonotype with a few counts. The V gene is TRBV2, the J gene TRBJ1-4, with 9 bases identical to TRBD1. The CDR3 totals 14 residues. CDR1 is SNHLY, CDR2 FYNNEI, per germline. V lost 6 bases, J lost 5 bases, and 4 bases stayed unmatched. CDR3 amino acids: CASRPGTGNEKLFF. The CDR3 DNA follows: TGTGCCAGCAGACCCGGGACAGGGAATGAAAAACTGTTTTTT.

V usage is TRBV6-2 or TRBV6-3 and J usage is TRBJ2-5; D ambiguous. The CDR3 has 13 residues. Germline V lookup: CDR1 MNHEY, CDR2 SVGEGT. The V end was cut by 7 bases, the J end by 11 bases, with 20 bases between. Here the CDR3 reads CASTNSILYEQYF. The CDR3 DNA sequence: TGTGCCAGCACTAATTCCATCCTATATGAGCAGTACTTC.

The CDR3 is CASSYIDRDYTF. CDR3 nucleotide sequence: TGTGCCAGCAGTTACATCGACAGGGACTACACCTTC. This rearrangement joins TRBV28 to TRBJ1-2; 7 bases line up with TRBD1. V dropped 4 bases and J dropped 10; count of bases not matched to a gene: 6. This CDR3 is 12 amino acids long. Germline V gives CDR1 MDHEN, CDR2 SYDVKM.

For this clonotype: Because the CDR3 is missing its conserved closing phenylalanine or tryptophan, this is likely a read error. CDR3 region: CASSLKFGADANYGYTY. The CDR3 DNA is TGTGCCAGCAGCTTAAAGTTTGGGGCAGATGCTAACTATGGCTACACCTAC. This sequence joins TRBV7-8 and TRBJ1-2, with a weak D call TRBD1 (5 bases). Germline V CDR1 and CDR2: SGHVS, FQNEAQ. This CDR3 has 17 residues. V lost 2 bases and J lost 0, with 16 bases in between.

This clonotype was observed at least ten times. The chain couples TRBV7-2 to TRBJ1-5; D unresolved. CDR3 length: 13 residues. The germline CDR1 and CDR2 sequences are SGHTA and FQGNSA. Trimming cost V 3 bases and J 7 bases, with 10 bases left between them. The DNA of the CDR3 is TGTGCCAGCAGCTTCTACAGAGGGCAGCCCCAGCATTTT. Amino acid sequence: CASSFYRGQPQHF.

The chain carries TRBV20-1 and TRBJ2-1; D could derive from TRBD1 or TRBD2 (6 bases each). The CDR3 has 14 amino acids. Per the germline V gene, CDR1 is DFQATT and CDR2 is SNEGSKA (reference sequence). The V end lost 6 bases, the J end lost 8 bases, and 20 bases lay between the germline ends. CDR3 in amino acids: CSAMRGGLGDEQFF. CDR3 sequence (DNA): TGCAGTGCCATGCGAGGGGGGCTGGGCGATGAGCAGTTCTTC.

This clonotype was found once. The chain has TRBV5-1 and TRBJ2-3; D remains unclear. The V gene's germline CDR1 is SGHRS and CDR2 YFSETQ. Trimming left V 2 bases short and J 2 bases short, with 12 bases between. CDR3 length: 15 residues. The CDR3 DNA sequence: TGCGCCAGCAGCTTCGACCCGGCCAACACAGATACGCAGTATTTT. This encodes CASSFDPANTDTQYF. Complete variable domain (other parts from reference TRBV5-1 and TRBJ2-3): KAGVTQTPRYLIKTRGQQVTLSCSPISGHRSVSWYQQTPGQGLQFLFEYFSETQRNKGNFPGRFSGRQFSNSRSEMNVSTLELGDSALYLCASSFDPANTDTQYFGPGTRLTVL.

This rearrangement joins TRBV6-2 or TRBV6-3 to TRBJ2-7; TRBD1 matches 7 bases. V lost 0 bases, J lost 2 bases, and 19 bases stayed unmatched. Germline CDR1 and CDR2: MNHEY and SVGEGT. The CDR3 has 20 residues. Here the CDR3 DNA reads TGTGCCAGCAGTTACTCTTTTTTTGCAAGACCGGGACAGAAGACCTACGAGCAGTACTTC. The encoded protein is CASSYSFFARPGQKTYEQYF.